These T cell receptor beta chains were read from a single sample in a study of Graves' ophthalmopathy and Graves' hyperthyroidism. One entry per CDR3 protein results from TCRdb running MiXCR on the multiplex PCR reads. Counted here are 300,000 or so distinct CDR3 sequences, under 20% occurring once; the ten biggest clones make up about 12%. The sequenced sample was peripheral blood. The receptor set was obtained from an adult man with Graves' ophthalmopathy. CDR3s include the opening cysteine and the closing phenylalanine or tryptophan. The D gene is left open where the match is weak. Not every row has a clone size; where given, it reads once, few, many or a size class.

j_call d_call v_call clone_size cdr3_nt cdr3_aa
TRBJ2-5 NA TRBV24-1 many TGTGCCACCAGACCAGACGGGGAAAGGGGGACCCAGTACTTC CATRPDGERGTQYF
TRBJ1-1 NA TRBV29-1 NA TGCAGCGTCCTTCCGGGAGACCCCATGAACACTGAAGCTTTCTTT CSVLPGDPMNTEAFF
TRBJ1-2 NA TRBV9 many TGTGCCAGCAGCGTAAGGGCGGGGGGAGACTATGGCTACACCTTC CASSVRAGGDYGYTF
TRBJ2-7 NA TRBV5-1 NA TGCGCCAGCAGCTTGCTCGCCGGGGCGGTGAACGAGCAGTACTTC CASSLLAGAVNEQYF
TRBJ1-1 TRBD1 TRBV28 NA TGTGCCAGCACCTCCCGTGCGGGGACAGGGAACACTGAAGCTTTCTTT CASTSRAGTGNTEAFF
TRBJ2-5 NA TRBV4-2 many TGTGCCAGCAGCCAAGATGGCACTCAGCAGGAGACCCAGTACTTC CASSQDGTQQETQYF
TRBJ2-5 NA TRBV4-1 many TGCGCCAGCAGCCAAGGGGAAAGGGAGACCCAGTACTTC CASSQGERETQYF
TRBJ2-2 NA TRBV24-1 many TGTGCCACCAGTGAACCCACAGGGTTAGGGACCGGGGAGCTGTTTTTT CATSEPTGLGTGELFF
TRBJ2-5 TRBD2 TRBV10-3 many TGTGCCATCAGTGAGGGACTAGCGGGGGAAGAGACCCAGTACTTC CAISEGLAGEETQYF
TRBJ1-3 NA TRBV6-1 many TGTGCCAGCAGGCGCGCCGGGCAAGATACGAACACCATATATTTT CASRRAGQDTNTIYF
TRBJ2-7 NA TRBV5-1 many TGTGCCTCATCCCTGGCGGGGTACTCCTACGAGCAGTACTTC CASSLAGYSYEQYF